This entry concerns a single T cell receptor beta chain. The data were taken from a study of blood T cell repertoires in COVID-19. Overall study context: Italy, Spain and the United States were the sources of the convalescent and acute COVID-19 samples. T cells, B-cell-depleted T cells, or PBMCs supplied cDNA or gDNA.

CDR1 is LGHNA and CDR2 is YNFKEQ in the germline V gene. J gave up 6 bases and V 0 bases, and 5 bases lay outside the gene matches. The CDR3 extends over 14 amino acids. In the authors' methods: Estimation of nucleated cell counts was performed using reference gene primer amplification. Using immunoSEQ multiplex PCR, the repertoire was profiled, and TCRdb retains in-frame clones only, with some absent. The V and J calls and clone size were taken over from that table, and D and trimming were inferred from the DNA. This sample carries about 250,000 clones, approximately 90% of them seen once, and the ten largest clones take just under 1%.

The genes are TRBV4-2 and TRBJ2-7, with 7 bases identical to TRBD1. The source of this sequence is a woman between 35 and 50 years old who had recovered from COVID-19. The specimen was peripheral blood. CDR3 sequence: CASSQDPDRVEQYV. CDR3 nucleotide sequence: TGTGCCAGCAGCCAAGATCCCGACAGGGTCGAGCAGTACGTC.